Detailed here is one T cell receptor (beta chain). Other DNA sequences in this specimen translate into the identical CDR3. The assay was immunoSEQ multiplex PCR, and TCRdb's table has in-frame clones only and misses some. The sample contains approximately 140,000 clones, about 86% of which appear only once. Looked up from germline, CDR1 is LNHDA and CDR2 is SQIVND (reference sequence). This CDR3 spans 15 amino acids. The junction had 6 bases not matched to a gene; V was cut back by 4 bases and J by 2 bases. This sample was taken from a study of blood T cell repertoires in COVID-19. The rearrangement joins TRBV19 to TRBJ2-7; TRBD1 agrees at 9 bases. The clonotype was recovered from an older man with acute or convalescent COVID-19. Source material: peripheral blood. The CDR3: CASSTSGTGTYEQYF. The CDR3 DNA reads TGTGCCAGTAGTACCTCCGGGACAGGGACCTACGAGCAGTACTTC. Complete variable domain (other parts from reference TRBV19 and TRBJ2-7): DGGITQSPKYLFRKEGQNVTLSCEQNLNHDAMYWYRQDPGQGLRLIYYSQIVNDFQKGDIAEGYSVSREKKESFPLTVTSAQKNPTAFYLCASSTSGTGTYEQYFGPGTRLTVT.